This T cell receptor beta chain appears in the sequencing data of a study of vaccination and CD4 T cells after COVID-19. As for the study in general: Overlapping peptides of the spike proteins of SARS-CoV-2, HCoV-NL63, HCoV-OC43 and HCoV-229E were used for cell stimulation.

In regard to this clonotype: Its antigen remains unidentified.

The treatment here: 10-day PBMC culture with coronavirus spike peptide pools or control peptides (ViraFEST assay). Once obtained from cultured CD4+ T cells, the DNA was sequenced using the Oncomine TCR Beta short-read assay. TCRdb re-analysed the PCR reads in MiXCR, keeping a single row per CDR3 protein. Here the sample spans 10,000 to 15,000 distinct CDR3 sequences, about a third being singletons. The CDR3 contains 16 residues. The ends were cut back, 8 bases at V and 0 bases at J, with 19 bases in the middle. CDR1 and CDR2 from the germline V gene are MNHNS and SASEGT. This TCR was recovered from a human donor who received a COVID-19 vaccine. The rearrangement uses TRBV6-1 and TRBJ1-1, with D unclear. This specimen consisted of CD4+ T cells from blood, cultured in vitro, obtained before SARS-CoV-2 vaccination. CDR3 protein: CASRTRRINMNTEAFF. CDR3 in DNA: TGTGCCAGCCGGACGAGACGGATCAATATGAACACTGAAGCTTTCTTT.